This is a list of T cell receptor beta chains from one sample in a study of cytomegalovirus exposure and HLA in healthy donors. Sequencing used immunoSEQ multiplex PCR; TCRdb keeps in-frame clones, though not all of them. The sample consists of under 200,000 clones, over 65% of them appearing once. Sequencing was performed on PBMCs. The receptors here all came from a female donor in good health and CMV-seronegative. Both conserved end residues are part of each CDR3. The order of the fields is J gene, D gene, V gene, CDR3 length, clone size, CDR3 DNA, CDR3 protein. D genes are given only for firm matches. The size field is filled for only some rows; it gives once, few, many or a size class.

TRBJ2-1,TRBD2,TRBV28,18,NA,TGTGCCAGCAGTTCCCAAGGGGGAAGCGGGAGTGTGTACAATGAGCAGTTCTTC,CASSSQGGSGSVYNEQFF
TRBJ2-6,NA,TRBV5-1,20,NA,TGCGCCAGCAGCTTGGTCTTGACAACCCGGGCGGGCTCTGGGGCCAACGTCCTGACTTTC,CASSLVLTTRAGSGANVLTF
TRBJ1-1,TRBD1,TRBV2,17,NA,TGTGCCAGCAGTGAATGGACAGGGAAATGGGGGGACACTGAAGCTTTCTTT,CASSEWTGKWGDTEAFF
TRBJ1-1,TRBD1,TRBV29-1,13,NA,TGCAGCGCCTCTTTAACAGGGGGCACTGAAGCTTTCTTT,CSASLTGGTEAFF
TRBJ2-7,TRBD2,TRBV2,15,NA,TGTGCCAGCAGCGTGATCGGACTAGCGTTAACCGAGCAGTACTTC,CASSVIGLALTEQYF
TRBJ2-7,TRBD1,TRBV5-1,15,NA,TGCGCCAGCAGCGCCCGACAGGGTTCGTACAACGAGCAGTACTTC,CASSARQGSYNEQYF
TRBJ2-7,NA,TRBV29-1,14,NA,TGCAGCGTTGAGGAGACTGGGCAGGGGTACGAGCAGTACTTC,CSVEETGQGYEQYF
TRBJ2-3,TRBD2,TRBV28,16,NA,TGTGCCAGCAGTGAATTACTAGCGGGCCACACAGATACGCAGTATTTT,CASSELLAGHTDTQYF
TRBJ2-3,NA,TRBV21-1,24,NA,TGTGCCAGCAGAAAAGGGGCTCCGGAAAACCCTCCGGGGCGGGGATCCGTGAGCACAGATACGCAGTATTTT,CASRKGAPENPPGRGSVSTDTQYF
TRBJ1-5,NA,TRBV4-3,16,NA,TGCGCCAGCAGCCAAGACAGGGGTGTGGGCAATCAGCCCCAGCATTTT,CASSQDRGVGNQPQHF
TRBJ2-5,TRBD1,TRBV4-3,15,NA,TGCGCCAGCAGCCAAGGTCCAGGGGGCGTGGAGACCCAGTACTTC,CASSQGPGGVETQYF
TRBJ1-5,NA,TRBV4-1,18,few,TGCGCCAGCAGCACCAAGACTCAGGTCGGGACTCTCAATCAGCCCCAGCATTTT,CASSTKTQVGTLNQPQHF
TRBJ2-2,NA,TRBV11-1,15,few,TGTGCCAGCAGCTTAGTTTCGGGGAACACCGGGGAGCTGTTTTTT,CASSLVSGNTGELFF
TRBJ2-7,NA,TRBV30,14,NA,TGTGCTCGAAGTCGGCTAGCTCACCGGGACGAGCAGTACTTC,CARSRLAHRDEQYF
TRBJ1-1,NA,TRBV20-1,11,few,TGCAGTGCTAGTTTCGTAAATGAAGCTTTCTTT,CSASFVNEAFF
TRBJ1-1,NA,TRBV27,12,NA,TGTGCCAGCAGACCCCCCCTGGGCGTCGCTTTCTTT,CASRPPLGVAFF
TRBJ2-7,TRBD1,TRBV30,14,NA,TGTGCCTGGGATGTAGGACAGGGTGACTACGAGCAGTACTTC,CAWDVGQGDYEQYF
TRBJ2-7,NA,TRBV7-9,13,few,TGTGCCAGCAGCCAACGACATTCCTACGAGCAGTACTTC,CASSQRHSYEQYF
TRBJ1-4,NA,TRBV30,13,few,TGTGCCTGGGCCTCCGCAAGGGGTGAAAAACTGTTTTTT,CAWASARGEKLFF
TRBJ2-3,NA,TRBV7-9,16,NA,TGTGCCAGCAGCCCAGCGGGACAGGAGCGCGCAGATACGCAGTATTTT,CASSPAGQERADTQYF
TRBJ2-5,NA,TRBV7-8,15,NA,TGTGCCAGCAGCTCAAGACAGGGAGGTCGGGAGACCCAGTACTTC,CASSSRQGGRETQYF
TRBJ2-1,TRBD2,TRBV7-2,17,NA,TGTGCCAGCAGCTTAGTCGGGGCGGGAGGGCCCTACAATGAGCAGTTCTTC,CASSLVGAGGPYNEQFF
TRBJ2-1,NA,TRBV7-3,14,NA,TGTGCCAGCAGCAAGCTTCCTGGGGCCAATGAGCAGTTCTTC,CASSKLPGANEQFF
TRBJ2-5,NA,TRBV29-1,14,NA,TGCAGCGTTGCCCGGGACATCGGACAAGAGGCCCAGTACTTC,CSVARDIGQEAQYF
TRBJ2-3,TRBD2,TRBV6-1,16,few,TGTGCCAGCAGTGCCGGACTAGCGGGGGGGCTGGATACGCAGTATTTT,CASSAGLAGGLDTQYF
TRBJ2-1,TRBD2,TRBV28,15,NA,TGTGCCAGCAGAGCACTAGCGGGGGCCTACAATGAGCAGTTCTTC,CASRALAGAYNEQFF
TRBJ2-7,NA,TRBV4-3,16,NA,TGCGCCAGCAGCCAATCGGCAGCGACTAACTCCTACGAGCAGTACTTC,CASSQSAATNSYEQYF
TRBJ2-1,TRBD1,TRBV19,13,NA,TGTGCCAGTAAGGGACAGGGGTACAATGAGCAGTTCTTC,CASKGQGYNEQFF
TRBJ2-7,NA,TRBV28,14,NA,TGTGCCAGCAGTTTGAGCGTACCCCCCTACGAGCAGTACTTC,CASSLSVPPYEQYF
TRBJ1-1,TRBD1,TRBV5-1,15,NA,TGCGCCAGCAGCACGGGACAGGGAAAGAACACTGAAGCTTTCTTT,CASSTGQGKNTEAFF
TRBJ1-1,NA,TRBV5-1,14,once,TGCGCCAGCAGCTTTGGGACATCGAACACTGAAGCTTTCTTT,CASSFGTSNTEAFF
TRBJ2-1,TRBD2,TRBV12-5,19,NA,TGTGCTAGTGGTTTGGTTCCGGGACTAGCGGGGGGGCGAAATAATGAGCAGTTCTTC,CASGLVPGLAGGRNNEQFF
TRBJ2-7,TRBD2,TRBV9,17,NA,TGTGCCAGCAGCGCCGATTATAGCGGGACCAGGCCCTACGAGCAGTACTTC,CASSADYSGTRPYEQYF
TRBJ2-1,TRBD2,TRBV5-1,17,few,TGCGCCAGCAGCTTGGCCGGGACTAGCCGATCCTACAATGAGCAGTTCTTC,CASSLAGTSRSYNEQFF
TRBJ2-5,NA,TRBV18,15,few,TGTGCCAGCTCACCCTTCGACAGTTGGCGCGAGACCCAGTACTTC,CASSPFDSWRETQYF
TRBJ2-7,NA,TRBV5-4,13,once,TGTGCCAGCAGCTCAGTTGGGCAGAACGAGCAGTACTTC,CASSSVGQNEQYF
TRBJ2-3,NA,TRBV9,15,NA,TGTGCCAGCAGCGTACATCAGGAAAGCACAGATACGCAGTATTTT,CASSVHQESTDTQYF
TRBJ1-1,NA,TRBV7-8,15,NA,TGTGCCAGCAGCCGAAGTCGACAGATGAACACTGAAGCTTTCTTT,CASSRSRQMNTEAFF
TRBJ2-1,TRBD2,TRBV14,17,once,TGTGCCAGCAGCCAAGATCGGGGCGGGAGGGGTGACAATGAGCAGTTCTTC,CASSQDRGGRGDNEQFF
TRBJ2-1,NA,TRBV7-9,15,once,TGTGCCAGCAGCCCCGTTTGGGGGGCCTACAATGAGCAGTTCTTC,CASSPVWGAYNEQFF
TRBJ1-1,NA,TRBV28,12,NA,TGTGCCGGCGGTTCGGGGGGCACTGAAGCTTTCTTT,CAGGSGGTEAFF
TRBJ2-5,TRBD2,TRBV7-9,13,NA,TGTGCCAGCGCCCTAGCGGTCCGGGAGACCCAGTACTTC,CASALAVRETQYF
TRBJ2-3,NA,TRBV5-4,14,once,TGTGCCAGCAGGGGGGGACTTAGTACAGATACGCAGTATTTT,CASRGGLSTDTQYF
TRBJ1-6,NA,TRBV9,14,NA,TGTGCCAGCAGCGTTGCAGGGGTAGGATCACCCCTCCACTTT,CASSVAGVGSPLHF
TRBJ1-6,NA,TRBV5-4,13,few,TGTGCCAGCAGCTTGGACAGGAATTCACCCCTCCACTTT,CASSLDRNSPLHF
TRBJ1-1,TRBD1,TRBV11-2,14,NA,TGTGCCAGCAGCCCGACAGGGGAATGGACTGAAGCTTTCTTT,CASSPTGEWTEAFF
TRBJ2-3,TRBD2,TRBV15,16,NA,TGTGCCACCAGCCCGGGGACTAGCGGGAGTTCAGATACGCAGTATTTT,CATSPGTSGSSDTQYF
TRBJ2-2,TRBD2,TRBV2,16,NA,TGTGCCAGCAGGGAACTAGCGGGAGTTATGGCCGGGGAGCTGTTTTTT,CASRELAGVMAGELFF
TRBJ2-7,NA,TRBV27,13,few,TGTGCCAGTGGACTGATAGGCTCCTACGAGCAGTACTTC,CASGLIGSYEQYF
TRBJ2-6,TRBD1,TRBV29-1,15,NA,TGCAGCGTGGCCAGGGGGCGGGGTGGGGCCAACGTCCTGACTTTC,CSVARGRGGANVLTF
TRBJ2-1,TRBD2,TRBV12-5,17,few,TGTGCTAGTGGTTTGGGGACTAGCGGCAGCTCCTACAATGAGCAGTTCTTC,CASGLGTSGSSYNEQFF
TRBJ1-4,TRBD1,TRBV5-1,15,NA,TGCGCCAGCAGCGCCTTACAGGGGGCGGTTGAAAAACTGTTTTTT,CASSALQGAVEKLFF